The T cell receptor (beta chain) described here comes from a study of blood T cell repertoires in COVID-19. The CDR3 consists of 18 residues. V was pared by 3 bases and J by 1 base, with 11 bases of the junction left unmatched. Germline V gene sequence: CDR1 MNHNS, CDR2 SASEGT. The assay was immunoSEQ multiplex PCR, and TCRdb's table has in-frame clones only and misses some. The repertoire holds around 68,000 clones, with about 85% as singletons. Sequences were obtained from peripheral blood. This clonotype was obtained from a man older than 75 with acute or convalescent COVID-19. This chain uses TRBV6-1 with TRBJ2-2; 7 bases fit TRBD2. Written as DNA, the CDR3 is TGTGCCAGCAGTGAGACCCCCCGGGACTACCTGAACACCGGGGAGCTGTTTTTT. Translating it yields CASSETPRDYLNTGELFF.